These 27 T cell receptor beta chains came from one sample sequenced in a study of identical twins. TCRdb analysed the 5' RACE reads with MiXCR anew, one entry per CDR3 protein. The sample includes about 240,000 distinct CDR3 sequences, 10% to 13% of them seen just once. The sequenced sample was memory T cells sorted from blood. All receptors come from a man over 45 in good health.

This clonotype was recorded at least ten times. The chain has TRBV20-1 and TRBJ2-1; TRBD2 agrees at 7 bases. CDR3 length: 12 residues. From germline, CDR1 is DFQATT and CDR2 SNEGSKA (reference sequence). The J segment lost 11 bases and the V segment lost 3 bases, leaving 7 bases of the junction unmatched. CDR3 protein: CSARPLAGQQFF. For the CDR3, the DNA is TGCAGTGCTAGGCCCTTAGCGGGCCAGCAGTTCTTC.

The table lists this clonotype with many counts. The rearrangement uses TRBV5-1 and TRBJ2-7; the match to TRBD1 covers 9 bases. The CDR3 covers 16 residues. The germline V gene has CDR1 SGHRS and CDR2 YFSETQ. Germline trimming cut 1 base from V and 0 bases from J; bases unmatched to any gene: 5. CDR3 nucleotide sequence: TGCGCCAGCAGCTTGTTTCCGGGACAGGGCTCCTACGAGCAGTACTTC. Its protein is CASSLFPGQGSYEQYF.

This clonotype was counted between two and nine times. The V gene is TRBV3-1, the J gene TRBJ1-2; TRBD1 is a possible D gene (5 bases). With 5 bases removed from V and 7 bases from J, the gap between germline ends came to 11 bases. CDR3 size: 12 residues. The germline gives CDR1 LGHDT, CDR2 YNNKEL (reference sequence). The CDR3 loop reads CASSIGTAGYTF. The CDR3 DNA sequence: TGTGCCAGCAGCATAGGGACTGCTGGCTACACCTTC.

This clonotype was detected many times. V is TRBV2 and J is TRBJ2-3; D is perhaps TRBD1 (5 bases). This CDR3 has 13 amino acids. Germline V gene sequence: CDR1 SNHLY, CDR2 FYNNEI. V dropped 3 bases and J dropped 4 bases, with 8 bases sitting between them. CDR3 bases: TGTGCCAGCAGTGACATACAGGCAGATACGCAGTATTTT. Its protein product is CASSDIQADTQYF. Variable domain in full (rest from reference TRBV2 and TRBJ2-3): EPEVTQTPSHQVTQMGQEVILRCVPISNHLYFYWYRQILGQKVEFLVSFYNNEISEKSEIFDDQFSVERPDGSNFTLKIRSTKLEDSAMYFCASSDIQADTQYFGPGTRLTVL.

This clonotype was recorded a few times. This chain links TRBV14 with TRBJ1-6; D is possibly TRBD1 (5 bases). V was clipped by 4 bases and J by 9 bases, with 13 bases between them. The CDR3 covers 14 residues. From germline, CDR1 is SGHDN and CDR2 FVKESK. The CDR3 is CASSRWTLGSPLHF. As DNA, the CDR3 is TGTGCCAGCAGCCGATGGACATTGGGTTCACCCCTCCACTTT. Based on the CDR3 plus reference TRBV14 and TRBJ1-6, the full variable domain is EAGVTQFPSHSVIEKGQTVTLRCDPISGHDNLYWYRRVMGKEIKFLLHFVKESKQDESGMPNNRFLAERTGGTYSTLKVQPAELEDSGVYFCASSRWTLGSPLHFGNGTRLTVT.

This chain connects TRBV4-3 to TRBJ2-5; perhaps TRBD2 as D (6 bases). The CDR3 runs to 13 residues. In germline, CDR1 is LGHNA, CDR2 YSLEER. V dropped 1 base and J dropped 4 bases, with 7 bases sitting between them. CDR3 loop: CASSQVGGETQYF. The CDR3 DNA follows: TGCGCCAGCAGCCAAGTGGGGGGAGAGACCCAGTACTTC.

As for this clonotype: This may come from a read error, since a much larger clone is one base off. The J gene is TRBJ2-7, the V gene TRBV27; no clear D gene. Germline-derived CDR1 and CDR2 are MNHEY and SMNVEV (reference sequence). CDR3 length: 15 amino acids. As DNA, the CDR3 is TGTGCCAGCAGTTTATCTCCCGGCAAAGGCTACGCGCAGTACTTC. This codes for CASSLSPGKGYAQYF.

This clonotype was seen at least ten times. CDR3 in amino acids: CASSLEGTLNTEAFF. The CDR3 DNA reads TGCGCCAGCAGCTTGGAAGGGACTCTCAACACTGAAGCTTTCTTT. The chain employs TRBV5-1 and TRBJ1-1; D possibly corresponds to TRBD1 (5 bases). CDR1 SGHRS and CDR2 YFSETQ come from the germline V gene. The CDR3 has 15 amino acids. V was trimmed by 0 bases and J by 2 bases, leaving 11 bases between them.

Many counts were recorded for this clonotype. The chain links TRBV20-1 to TRBJ1-6; D unresolved. This CDR3 contains 15 residues. The V gene lost 0 bases and the J gene lost 7 bases, with 13 bases spanning the gap. CDR1 is DFQATT, CDR2 SNEGSKA, per germline (reference sequence). The CDR3 sequence: CSARDPPGLNSPLHF. CDR3 DNA sequence: TGCAGTGCTAGAGATCCCCCAGGCCTGAATTCACCCCTCCACTTT.

This clonotype showed up many times. This chain uses TRBV7-9 with TRBJ2-2, with D unclear. The CDR3 consists of 11 residues. The V end lost 5 bases, the J end lost 7 bases, and 5 bases lay between the germline ends. CDR1 and CDR2 from the germline V gene are SEHNR and FQNEAQ (reference sequence). CDR3 nucleotide sequence: TGTGCCAGCAGCAACCGCGGGGAGCTGTTTTTT. Translation gives CASSNRGELFF.

The chain has TRBV20-1 and TRBJ1-1, with 7 bases fitting TRBD1. The CDR3 consists of 13 residues. Germline V lookup: CDR1 DFQATT, CDR2 SNEGSKA (reference sequence). V shed 4 bases, J shed 3 bases, and the junction held 5 bases outside the gene matches. CDR3 sequence reads: CSATRGWDTEAFF. DNA for the CDR3: TGCAGTGCTACCAGGGGGTGGGACACTGAAGCTTTCTTT.

The chain uses TRBV20-1 and TRBJ1-1, with a weak D call TRBD1 (6 bases). Germline V gene sequence: CDR1 DFQATT, CDR2 SNEGSKA (reference sequence). Trimming cost V 3 bases and J 3 bases, with 26 bases left between them. CDR3 length: 18 residues. The CDR3 nucleotides read TGCAGTGCTAGTCTTCCTGTTAGGGGGATCGGGGGGTACACTGAAGCTTTCTTT. Protein sequence: CSASLPVRGIGGYTEAFF.

This clonotype came up a few times. V gene TRBV3-1 combines with J gene TRBJ1-4; D ambiguous. Germline V CDR1 and CDR2: LGHDT, YNNKEL (reference sequence). V lost 8 bases, J lost 8 bases, and 12 bases lay in between. This CDR3 comprises 12 residues. CDR3 loop: CASWQAGEKLFF. As DNA, the CDR3 is TGTGCCAGCTGGCAGGCCGGCGAAAAACTGTTTTTT.

Regarding this clonotype: This sequence may be a read error, since a much larger clone differs from it by one base. Since no conserved phenylalanine or tryptophan closes the CDR3, a read error is the likely cause. The chain is built from TRBV24-1 and TRBJ1-1, with D possibly TRBD1 on 5 matching bases. The CDR3 totals 11 residues. Trimming removed 3 bases from V and 10 bases from J, with 8 bases in between. Looked up from germline, CDR1 is KGHDR and CDR2 is SFDVKD. Here the CDR3 reads CATSDGQGAFL. The CDR3, as DNA: TGTGCCACCAGTGATGGTCAGGGAGCTTTCCTT.

This clonotype has at least ten counts. The chain links TRBV6-2 or TRBV6-3 to TRBJ2-7; 10 positions match TRBD1. Losses at the gene ends were 3 bases for V and 2 bases for J; bases not matched to a gene: 4. This CDR3 is 15 amino acids long. CDR1 and CDR2 from the germline V gene are MNHEY and SVGEGT. The CDR3 DNA reads as TGTGCCAGCAGTTATTTGGGACAGGGGCCCTACGAGCAGTACTTC. Protein product: CASSYLGQGPYEQYF.

DNA of the CDR3: TGTGCCTGGAGCCACTCCTGGCCGGAAGGCACTGAAGCTTTCTTT. This sequence encodes CAWSHSWPEGTEAFF. V usage is TRBV30 and J usage is TRBJ1-1; no clear D. The CDR3 runs to 15 residues. The germline V and J ends were trimmed by 3 bases and 4 bases, with 18 bases remaining between them. Germline loops: CDR1 GTSNPN, CDR2 SVGIG (reference sequence).

This sequence joins TRBV3-1 and TRBJ2-5; D not resolved. V lost 0 bases and J lost 1, with 18 bases in between. Germline V gene data show CDR1 as LGHDT and CDR2 as YNNKEL (reference sequence). CDR3 size: 18 residues. The CDR3 spells CASSQDRSGSRAQETQYF. The CDR3, as DNA: TGTGCCAGCAGCCAAGATAGATCGGGTTCGAGAGCCCAAGAGACCCAGTACTTC.

This clonotype was detected only a few times. The rearrangement joins TRBV11-2 to TRBJ2-5; 7 bases are a match to TRBD2. Germline CDR1 is SGHAT and CDR2 is FQNNGV. V lost 1 base to trimming and J lost 1 base; unmatched junction nucleotides: 9. The CDR3 is made up of 17 amino acids. The CDR3 DNA follows: TGTGCCAGCAGCTTAGCAACCTTACTAGCGACCCAAGAGACCCAGTACTTC. This codes for CASSLATLLATQETQYF.

This clonotype was seen many times. This may be a read error: a much more frequent sequence differs by one nucleotide. V is TRBV5-1 and J is TRBJ2-1, with D perhaps being TRBD1 or TRBD2 (5 bases each). The CDR3 has 16 residues. Trimming removed 4 bases from V and 0 bases from J, with 14 bases in between. CDR1 and CDR2 (germline): SGHRS, YFSETQ. Written as DNA, the CDR3 is TGCGCCAGCAGCCCTGGGGACCCCCTCTCCTACAATGAGCAGTTCTTC. Its translation is CASSPGDPLSYNEQFF.

This clonotype came up many times. V is TRBV5-1 and J is TRBJ2-7; perhaps TRBD1 as D (6 bases). Looked up from germline, CDR1 is SGHRS and CDR2 is YFSETQ. The CDR3 runs 14 residues. Trimming shortened V by 5 bases and J by 0 bases, and 12 bases separated the two germline ends. In DNA, the CDR3 is TGCGCCAGCAGGTCAGGGGCCCGCTCCTACGAGCAGTACTTC. This codes for CASRSGARSYEQYF. The full variable domain, with the rest looked up from reference TRBV5-1 and TRBJ2-7, is KAGVTQTPRYLIKTRGQQVTLSCSPISGHRSVSWYQQTPGQGLQFLFEYFSETQRNKGNFPGRFSGRQFSNSRSEMNVSTLELGDSALYLCASRSGARSYEQYFGPGTRLTVT.

In its sample, this clonotype was seen many times. The gene calls are TRBV4-3 and TRBJ1-1; D remains unclear. The CDR3 runs 14 residues. V lost 1 base and J 0 bases, leaving 6 bases between the germline ends. In germline, CDR1 is LGHNA, CDR2 YSLEER. This chain's CDR3 is CASSQGRLNTEAFF. In nucleotides, the CDR3 is TGCGCCAGCAGCCAAGGCAGGCTGAACACTGAAGCTTTCTTT.

On this clonotype: A read error may account for a junction end that differs from germline. V is TRBV4-2 and J is TRBJ1-4; a possible D gene is TRBD1 (5 bases). Per germline, CDR1 LGHNA and CDR2 YNFKEQ. The CDR3 sequence is 15 residues long. CDR3 DNA: TGTGCCGGCAGCCAAGATTCGGCCAGGGCTGAAAAACTGTTTTTT. Translating it yields CAGSQDSARAEKLFF.

The chain recombines TRBV18 with TRBJ1-4; tentatively, D is TRBD1 (5 bases). V was shortened by 3 bases and J by 1 base, with 12 bases between the two germline ends. CDR1 is KGHSH, CDR2 LQKENI, per germline. The CDR3 length is 16 residues. The CDR3 nucleotides are TGTGCCAGCTCACCTCTCCCAGGGAGAACTAATGAAAAACTGTTTTTT. Translation: CASSPLPGRTNEKLFF.

The J gene is TRBJ1-3, the V gene TRBV30; D call uncertain. This CDR3 region has 13 residues. Germline loops: CDR1 GTSNPN, CDR2 SVGIG (reference sequence). V lost 4 bases to trimming and J lost 0 bases, with 7 bases between them. CDR3: CAWTRNSGNTIYF. CDR3 DNA: TGTGCCTGGACTAGGAACTCTGGAAACACCATATATTTT.

In its sample, this clonotype was seen many times. The genes are TRBV5-1 and TRBJ2-7; 7 bases match TRBD1. The CDR3 covers 16 residues. Germline trimming cut 4 bases from V and 3 bases from J; bases unmatched to any gene: 13. Germline V gene lookup returns CDR1 SGHRS and CDR2 YFSETQ. The CDR3 loop is CASSTVTGSFFYEQYF. CDR3 nucleotide sequence: TGCGCCAGCAGCACCGTGACAGGGTCGTTCTTCTACGAGCAGTACTTC.

This clonotype occurred a few times. This chain connects TRBV7-9 to TRBJ2-1; 7 bases are a match to TRBD2. Germline lookup yields CDR1 SEHNR and CDR2 FQNEAQ (reference sequence). V was pared by 3 bases and J by 4 bases, with 6 bases of the junction left unmatched. The CDR3 contains 15 residues. The CDR3 region is CASSFVASGYNEQFF. CDR3 sequence (DNA): TGTGCCAGCAGCTTTGTGGCTAGCGGATACAATGAGCAGTTCTTC.

This chain links TRBV6-5 with TRBJ2-3; D gene ambiguous. Germline V gene sequence: CDR1 MNHEY, CDR2 SVGAGI. The V and J ends lost 5 bases and 2 bases respectively, with 8 bases between them. The CDR3 length is 13 residues. The CDR3 reads CASSPLVTDTQYF. CDR3 nucleotide sequence: TGTGCCAGCAGTCCTCTAGTCACAGATACGCAGTATTTT.